Each of the 29 T cell receptor beta chains below was sequenced from the same sample in a study of post-analysis software for immune sequencing data. Overall study findings and caveats: Patients carried five TRBV segments more frequently than controls did, and TRBV5-6, TRBV5-1 and TRBV20-1 were among them.

Unique molecular identifiers were built into the TCR beta cDNA libraries. TCRdb re-called the PCR reads with MiXCR, one entry per CDR3 protein. The sample yields 150,000 to 200,000 distinct CDR3 sequences, 30% seen once. These receptors have no known antigen. Sequenced sample: blood. The receptors derive from a girl aged 10 to 17 with multiple sclerosis.

CDR3 DNA sequence: TGCAGTGCCCGTAAAGCGGGAGTTTACGAGCAGTACTTC. Translating it yields CSARKAGVYEQYF. The chain employs TRBV20-1 and TRBJ2-7, with 8 positions matching TRBD2. With V trimmed by 6 bases and J by 4 bases, 8 bases remained unmatched. The length of the CDR3 is 13 residues. Germline CDR1 DFQATT, CDR2 SNEGSKA (reference sequence).

This clonotype has a handful of counts. This chain joins TRBV10-1 and TRBJ2-7, with 8 bases fitting TRBD1. Unmatched junction bases numbered 15, after V lost 4 bases and J lost 7 bases. The length of the CDR3 is 16 residues. Germline CDR1 WNHNN, CDR2 SYGVQD (reference sequence). The CDR3 DNA follows: TGCGCCAGCAGTGCCGGACAGGGTAAACGGGGCAATGAGCAGTACTTC. Amino acid sequence: CASSAGQGKRGNEQYF.

Remarks on this clonotype: This clone may be a read error of a much larger clone one base away. The final CDR3 position lacks the conserved phenylalanine or tryptophan, pointing to a likely read error. The chain carries TRBV7-2 and TRBJ2-5; no clear D. This CDR3 has 14 amino acids. V shed 3 bases and J shed 2 bases, with 10 bases lying between them. Germline values: CDR1 SGHTA, CDR2 FQGNSA. The CDR3 spells CASSFAAAQETQYC. The CDR3 DNA sequence: TGTGCCAGCAGCTTCGCGGCAGCACAAGAGACCCAGTACTGC.

This clonotype came up many times. V and J are TRBV6-5 and TRBJ2-7, with D possibly TRBD1 on 6 matching bases. Germline assignment: CDR1 MNHEY and CDR2 SVGAGI. Trimming removed 7 bases from V and 2 bases from J, with 18 bases in between. The CDR3 loop spans 15 amino acids. The CDR3 DNA sequence: TGTGCCAGCACTCTATCGACAGGTTCTACCTACGAGCAGTACTTC. Encoded protein: CASTLSTGSTYEQYF.

For this clonotype: A much larger clone sits a single nucleotide away, making a read error possible. The chain carries TRBV5-1 and TRBJ2-3; no definite D call. Trimming left V 7 bases short and J 2 bases short, with 8 bases between. This CDR3 is 12 amino acids long. CDR1 is SGHRS, CDR2 YFSETQ, per germline. The chain's CDR3 is CASGRTTDTQYF. Here the CDR3 DNA reads TGCGCCAGCGGCAGAACCACAGATACGCAGTATTTT.

The count of this clonotype is one. This may come from a read error, since a much larger clone is one base off. The chain joins TRBV20-1 to TRBJ1-5; 7 bases fit TRBD1. The ends lost 7 bases at V and 2 bases at J; junction bases unmatched: 14. Germline values: CDR1 DFQATT, CDR2 SNEGSKA (reference sequence). The CDR3 covers 16 residues. For the CDR3, the DNA is TGCAGTGTGACTCGGACAGGCGGGTATGGCAATCAGCCCCAGCATTTT. It translates to CSVTRTGGYGNQPQHF.

V gene TRBV20-1 combines with J gene TRBJ2-4; D is possibly TRBD2 (6 bases). This CDR3 contains 12 residues. Trimming shortened V by 6 bases and J by 13 bases, and 19 bases separated the two germline ends. The germline V gene encodes CDR1 DFQATT and CDR2 SNEGSKA (reference sequence). The CDR3 is CSAPRDFYFQYF. The CDR3 nucleotides are TGCAGTGCGCCCCGGGACTTCTACTTCCAGTACTTC.

This clonotype has only a few counts. The chain links TRBV6-6 to TRBJ2-1; no reliable D call. The CDR3 runs to 10 residues. Germline CDR1 reads MNHNY; CDR2 reads SVGAGI (reference sequence). Trimming removed 10 bases from V and 9 bases from J, with 10 bases in between. CDR3: CATWGGEQFF. CDR3 nucleotide sequence: TGTGCCACATGGGGTGGTGAGCAGTTCTTC.

Remarks on this clonotype: A read error is possible here, since a much larger clone lies one base away. This CDR3 fails to terminate in the conserved phenylalanine or tryptophan, so it likely reflects a read error. This chain connects TRBV20-1 to TRBJ2-7; D possibly corresponds to TRBD1 (5 bases). The germline V gene has CDR1 DFQATT and CDR2 SNEGSKA (reference sequence). V gave up 4 bases and J gave up 6 bases, with 13 bases separating them. CDR3 length: 12 amino acids. CDR3 bases: TGCAGTGCTAACCTTAAGGGGCTCGAGCAGTACTTA. Its protein product is CSANLKGLEQYL.

As concerns this clonotype: Given a much more abundant clone one base away, this may be a read error. CDR3 DNA: TGCAGCGTTTTACCCAGGGGGGAACCCTTGGGGGATGAGCAGTACTTC. This encodes CSVLPRGEPLGDEQYF. The rearrangement links TRBV29-1 to TRBJ2-5, with D possibly matching TRBD1 (7 bases). The CDR3 totals 16 residues. V was trimmed by 5 bases and J by 11 bases, leaving 30 bases between them. Germline V lookup: CDR1 SQVTM, CDR2 ANQGSEA. Filled out from reference TRBV29-1 and TRBJ2-5, the complete variable domain reads SAVISQKPSRDICQRGTSLTIQCQVDSQVTMMFWYRQQPGQSLTLIATANQGSEATYESGFVIDKFPISRPNLTFSTLTVSNMSPEDSSIYLCSVLPRGEPLGDEQYFGPGTRLLVL.

There are a few counts of this clonotype. The chain combines TRBV4-1 with TRBJ2-3; tentative D call: TRBD2 (6 bases). Germline lookup yields CDR1 MGHRA and CDR2 YSYEKL. V lost 1 base and J 2 bases, leaving 19 bases between the germline ends. The CDR3 is made up of 18 amino acids. This CDR3 reads CASSQVHQAGGDTDTQYF. CDR3 sequence (DNA): TGCGCCAGCAGCCAAGTTCACCAGGCGGGCGGGGACACAGATACGCAGTATTTT.

The CDR3 DNA is TGCAGCGTTGAAATAGGCAGGTGGTCACCCCTCCACTTT. It translates to CSVEIGRWSPLHF. The rearrangement uses TRBV29-1 and TRBJ1-6; D remains unclear. CDR1 SQVTM and CDR2 ANQGSEA come from the germline V gene. This CDR3 contains 13 residues. Trimming shortened V by 2 bases and J by 10 bases, and 12 bases separated the two germline ends.

With respect to this clonotype: This may arise from a read error, as a much more abundant clone is one base away. The chain carries TRBV20-1 and TRBJ2-1; D assignment may be TRBD1 or TRBD2 (6 bases each). The ends were cut back, 6 bases at V and 10 bases at J, with 13 bases in the middle. CDR1 and CDR2 from the germline V gene are DFQATT and SNEGSKA (reference sequence). This CDR3 comprises 11 residues. CDR3 in amino acids: CSAPGALEQFF. In nucleotides, the CDR3 is TGCAGTGCCCCGGGGGCGCTCGAGCAGTTCTTC.

In this sample, this clonotype turned up many times. The chain is built from TRBV5-5 and TRBJ2-7; D ambiguous. The ends were cut back, 0 bases at V and 3 bases at J, with 10 bases in the middle. Germline V lookup: CDR1 SGHKS, CDR2 YYEKEE (reference sequence). This CDR3 contains 14 residues. CDR3 in amino acids: CASSLDSSFYEQYF. CDR3 nucleotides: TGTGCCAGCAGCTTGGACAGTTCCTTCTACGAGCAGTACTTC.

This clonotype was detected many times. The V call is TRBV20-1, the J call TRBJ2-1; no clear D. The germline CDR1 and CDR2 sequences are DFQATT and SNEGSKA (reference sequence). This CDR3 spans 13 amino acids. The V and J ends lost 7 bases and 2 bases respectively, with 12 bases between them. The CDR3 region is CSGFRATYNEQFF. The CDR3 DNA reads TGCAGTGGATTCCGGGCCACCTACAATGAGCAGTTCTTC.

This clonotype came up many times. The rearrangement links TRBV20-1 to TRBJ2-5, with D perhaps TRBD1 (5 bases). This CDR3 has 14 residues. Germline CDR1 reads DFQATT; CDR2 reads SNEGSKA (reference sequence). The V gene lost 5 bases and the J gene lost 5 bases, with 18 bases spanning the gap. Here the CDR3 reads CSALSRDTMETQYF. As DNA, the CDR3 is TGCAGTGCTCTCTCCAGGGATACGATGGAGACCCAGTACTTC.

V gene TRBV10-3 combines with J gene TRBJ1-2, with unresolved D. Deletions cut 6 bases from V and 2 bases from J, with 13 bases between. The CDR3 sequence is 14 residues long. CDR1 ENHRY and CDR2 SYGVKD come from the germline V gene. In DNA, the CDR3 is TGTGCCATCAGGGAGCCGACGGGAAACTATGGCTACACCTTC. It translates to CAIREPTGNYGYTF.

As regards this clonotype: The junction does not match germline at one end; this may be a read error. This sequence joins TRBV6-6 and TRBJ1-2; the D is unclear. Germline CDR1 reads MNHNY; CDR2 reads SVGAGI (reference sequence). The CDR3 length is 13 residues. The CDR3 region is CASITDFNYGYAF. Here the CDR3 DNA reads TGTGCCAGCATTACGGACTTTAACTATGGCTACGCCTTC.

The chain recombines TRBV5-1 with TRBJ1-2; unclear D gene. The V end was cut by 3 bases, the J end by 8 bases, with 14 bases between. CDR1 SGHRS and CDR2 YFSETQ come from the germline V gene. The CDR3 covers 13 residues. CDR3 sequence: CASSWENPNGYTF. The CDR3 nucleotides read TGCGCCAGCAGCTGGGAAAATCCGAACGGCTACACCTTC.

This clonotype occurred many times. The gene calls are TRBV11-2 and TRBJ2-7; 8 nucleotides agree with TRBD1. This CDR3 spans 16 amino acids. Unmatched junction bases numbered 9, after V lost 2 bases and J lost 3 bases. The germline V gene has CDR1 SGHAT and CDR2 FQNNGV. In DNA form, the CDR3 reads TGTGCCAGCAGCTTACGTCAGGGGGCGGCCGGCTACGAGCAGTACTTC. Translating gives CASSLRQGAAGYEQYF.

This clonotype was detected ten times or more. This chain connects TRBV29-1 to TRBJ1-2; D is ambiguous. The length of the CDR3 is 12 residues. Per germline, CDR1 SQVTM and CDR2 ANQGSEA. Trimming stripped 1 base from V and 4 bases from J, with 7 bases between. The CDR3 DNA is TGCAGCGTTGAAGGACGGGGCTATGGCTACACCTTC. It encodes CSVEGRGYGYTF.

In its sample, this clonotype was seen many times. Here the CDR3 DNA reads TGCGCCAGCAGCCAAGTAGAGGGACAGAGGGATCAGCCCCAGCATTTT. It yields the protein CASSQVEGQRDQPQHF. This sequence joins TRBV4-1 and TRBJ1-5; TRBD1 aligns across 7 bases. CDR1 and CDR2 (germline): MGHRA, YSYEKL. The CDR3 sequence is 16 residues long. The V gene end was trimmed by 1 base and the J gene end by 5 bases; junction bases not matched to a gene: 8.

The chain is built from TRBV20-1 and TRBJ1-5; no definite D call. Germline assignment: CDR1 DFQATT and CDR2 SNEGSKA (reference sequence). This CDR3 region has 14 residues. V was clipped by 1 base and J by 0 bases, with 7 bases between them. The CDR3 sequence is CSARGDYSNQPQHF. For the CDR3, the DNA is TGCAGTGCTAGAGGTGATTATAGCAATCAGCCCCAGCATTTT.

This clonotype was recorded many times. The chain has TRBV6-1 and TRBJ2-3, with 10 bases lining up with TRBD2. This CDR3 region has 17 residues. CDR1 MNHNS and CDR2 SASEGT come from the germline V gene. Unmatched junction bases numbered 8, after V lost 5 bases and J lost 0 bases. CDR3 in amino acids: CASSLAGVGLSTDTQYF. The CDR3 nucleotides read TGTGCCAGCAGTCTAGCGGGAGTGGGCCTAAGCACAGATACGCAGTATTTT.

V usage is TRBV7-2 and J usage is TRBJ1-5; TRBD1 might be the D (5 bases). The germline V gene has CDR1 SGHTA and CDR2 FQGNSA. The CDR3 sequence is 14 residues long. V lost 1 base to trimming and J lost 7 bases, with 11 bases between them. The CDR3 DNA reads as TGTGCCAGCAGCTTAGGTCAGGGATTACAGCCCCAGCATTTT. The encoded protein is CASSLGQGLQPQHF.

V and J are TRBV5-1 and TRBJ2-5; unclear D gene. V was pared by 1 base and J by 5 bases, with 9 bases between. Germline V lookup: CDR1 SGHRS, CDR2 YFSETQ. CDR3 length: 13 amino acids. CDR3 sequence (DNA): TGCGCCAGCAGCTTGCCCGGAGAGGAGACCCAGTACTTC. Protein sequence: CASSLPGEETQYF. The whole variable domain, remainder taken from reference TRBV5-1 and TRBJ2-5, is KAGVTQTPRYLIKTRGQQVTLSCSPISGHRSVSWYQQTPGQGLQFLFEYFSETQRNKGNFPGRFSGRQFSNSRSEMNVSTLELGDSALYLCASSLPGEETQYFGPGTRLLVL.

This clonotype was seen ten or more times. The chain combines TRBV10-1 with TRBJ2-7, with TRBD2 as a possible D gene (6 bases). V dropped 3 bases and J dropped 2 bases, with 11 bases sitting between them. The CDR3 loop spans 14 amino acids. Germline CDR1 and CDR2: WNHNN and SYGVQD (reference sequence). The CDR3 loop is CASSDSGTAYEQYF. The CDR3 DNA reads TGCGCCAGCAGTGATTCCGGGACTGCCTACGAGCAGTACTTC.

This sequence joins TRBV20-1 and TRBJ2-3; 11 positions match TRBD2. Germline trimming cut 5 bases from V and 2 bases from J; bases unmatched to any gene: 12. Germline V gene lookup returns CDR1 DFQATT and CDR2 SNEGSKA (reference sequence). The CDR3 spans 17 residues. CDR3 coding DNA: TGCAGTGCTCATGGGCGGCTAGCGGGAGGCTCCACAGATACGCAGTATTTT. Amino acid sequence: CSAHGRLAGGSTDTQYF.

The rearrangement links TRBV29-1 to TRBJ1-3; TRBD1 aligns across 7 bases. The CDR3 has 13 residues. Germline CDR1 and CDR2: SQVTM and ANQGSEA. After removal of 6 bases from V and 3 bases from J, the junction contained 5 bases not matched to a gene. The CDR3 protein is CSVGTDIGNTIYF. The CDR3 DNA reads TGCAGCGTAGGGACAGACATTGGAAACACCATATATTTT. Drawing the rest from reference TRBV29-1 and TRBJ1-3, the complete variable domain is SAVISQKPSRDICQRGTSLTIQCQVDSQVTMMFWYRQQPGQSLTLIATANQGSEATYESGFVIDKFPISRPNLTFSTLTVSNMSPEDSSIYLCSVGTDIGNTIYFGEGSWLTVV.